This passage covers 17 T cell receptor beta chains from one sample sequenced in a study of T cell repertoires in cytomegalovirus infection. TCRdb redid the calling of the reads with MiXCR, one entry per CDR3 protein. The data contain 65,000 to 95,000 distinct CDR3 sequences, about 4% of them singletons. Specimen: PBMCs. The receptors derive from a human donor in good health (CMV status not recorded). Some clones in this sample may be carry-over from other donors' samples.

This clonotype was seen repeatedly, ten times or more. This chain uses TRBV12-3 or TRBV12-4 with TRBJ2-5; D might be TRBD1 (6 bases). Trimming left V 6 bases short and J 5 bases short, with 19 bases between. The CDR3 sequence is 15 residues long. This CDR3 reads CASSPTDRMRETQYF. In DNA form, the CDR3 reads TGTGCCAGCAGCCCTACGGACAGAATGCGGGAGACCCAGTACTTC.

The table lists this clonotype with many counts. CDR3 in amino acids: CASSYGSGFYNSPLHF. The CDR3 DNA is TGTGCCAGCAGTTACGGCTCGGGGTTCTATAATTCACCCCTCCACTTT. The chain couples TRBV12-3 or TRBV12-4 to TRBJ1-6; D gene uncertain. This CDR3 is 16 amino acids long. V was trimmed by 4 bases and J by 3 bases, leaving 13 bases between them.

The chain links TRBV28 to TRBJ1-2; a possible D gene is TRBD1 (5 bases). The V gene's germline CDR1 is MDHEN and CDR2 SYDVKM. The CDR3 covers 12 residues. Between the trimmed V and J ends, which lost 11 bases and 11 bases, there was a span of 21 bases. The CDR3 nucleotides read TGTGCCTGCACTTACAGGACGCACGGTTACACCTTC. It specifies CACTYRTHGYTF.

This clonotype was observed many times. This sequence joins TRBV12-3 or TRBV12-4 and TRBJ1-2, with 9 bases that match TRBD1. The CDR3 is made up of 13 amino acids. Trimming at V came to 6 bases and at J to 7 bases, leaving 6 bases not matched to a gene. CDR3 in amino acids: CASSLNRGLGYTF. The CDR3 bases are TGTGCCAGCAGCCTAAACAGGGGGCTTGGCTACACCTTC.

This clonotype has ten or more counts. At one end, the junction sequence differs from germline, possibly due to a read error. V gene TRBV7-2 combines with J gene TRBJ1-2, with D hard to call. CDR1 is SGHTA, CDR2 FQGNSA, per germline. The CDR3 length is 12 residues. DNA of the CDR3: TGTGCCAGCAGCAGGAATTCGGGTCCCCTCGCCTTC. Residues: CASSRNSGPLAF.

In this sample, this clonotype turned up many times. The junction shows a germline mismatch at one end, possibly a read error. The chain couples TRBV20-1 to TRBJ2-1; TRBD2 matches 8 bases. CDR1 DFQATT and CDR2 SNEGSKA come from the germline V gene (reference sequence). CDR3 length: 13 amino acids. The CDR3: CSARDPGAGVLIF. CDR3 sequence (DNA): TGCAGTGCTAGAGATCCGGGAGCGGGGGTGCTCATCTTC.

This clonotype has at least ten counts. This chain connects TRBV7-9 to TRBJ2-7; the D call may be TRBD1 or TRBD2 (6 bases each). This CDR3 has 14 amino acids. Between the trimmed V and J ends, which lost 5 bases and 5 bases, there was a span of 16 bases. Per germline, CDR1 SEHNR and CDR2 FQNEAQ (reference sequence). The CDR3 sequence: CASSLSVGGDEQYF. The DNA of the CDR3 is TGTGCCAGCAGCCTAAGTGTCGGGGGCGACGAGCAGTACTTC. The full variable domain, its missing parts supplied by reference TRBV7-9 and TRBJ2-7, is DTGVSQNPRHKITKRGQNVTFRCDPISEHNRLYWYRQTLGQGPEFLTYFQNEAQLEKSRLLSDRFSAERPKGSFSTLEIQRTEQGDSAMYLCASSLSVGGDEQYFGPGTRLTVT.

There are many counts of this clonotype. The chain employs TRBV28 and TRBJ1-5; 7 nucleotides align to TRBD1. J was trimmed by 0 bases and V by 8 bases; bases with no gene match: 4. Per germline, CDR1 MDHEN and CDR2 SYDVKM. This CDR3 is built from 14 residues. The CDR3 DNA is TGTGCCAGCGGGACAGCCTTTAGCAATCAGCCCCAGCATTTT. It codes for CASGTAFSNQPQHF.

This clonotype appeared many times. V usage is TRBV19 and J usage is TRBJ1-1; D perhaps matches TRBD1 (6 bases). Germline CDR1 is LNHDA and CDR2 is SQIVND (reference sequence). The CDR3 runs to 15 residues. Trimming shortened V by 7 bases and J by 0 bases, and 15 bases separated the two germline ends. In nucleotides, the CDR3 is TGTGCCAGTAATACCGGGGGCGCGATGAACACTGAAGCTTTCTTT. As protein: CASNTGGAMNTEAFF. Together with reference TRBV19 and TRBJ1-1, the CDR3 gives the full variable domain: DGGITQSPKYLFRKEGQNVTLSCEQNLNHDAMYWYRQDPGQGLRLIYYSQIVNDFQKGDIAEGYSVSREKKESFPLTVTSAQKNPTAFYLCASNTGGAMNTEAFFGQGTRLTVV.

This clonotype was seen ten or more times. The chain is built from TRBV7-8 and TRBJ1-1; tentatively, D is TRBD1 (5 bases). The CDR3 contains 14 residues. In germline, CDR1 is SGHVS, CDR2 FQNEAQ. V was pared by 6 bases and J by 1 base, with 12 bases between. The CDR3 sequence: CASSAVGRNTEAFF. The CDR3 DNA reads as TGTGCCAGCAGTGCTGTGGGGCGGAACACTGAAGCTTTCTTT.

This clonotype has at least ten counts. The CDR3 reads CASSYSGTGTEAFF. The CDR3 bases are TGTGCCAGCAGTTACTCTGGCACGGGGACTGAAGCTTTCTTT. The V and J genes are TRBV6-5 and TRBJ1-1; D gene ambiguous. Germline loops: CDR1 MNHEY, CDR2 SVGAGI. Trimming pared 0 bases from V and 5 bases from J, leaving 10 bases between. This CDR3 region has 14 residues.

The sample holds many counts of this clonotype. This sequence joins TRBV6-1 and TRBJ2-7; TRBD1 agrees at 7 bases. In germline, CDR1 is MNHNS, CDR2 SASEGT. This CDR3 comprises 16 residues. With 5 bases clipped from V and 5 bases from J, the junction kept 15 bases outside the gene matches. The CDR3 sequence is CASSQQPFKGADEQYF. The DNA of the CDR3 is TGTGCCAGCAGTCAACAACCCTTTAAGGGGGCCGACGAGCAGTACTTC.

This clonotype came up many times. The chain employs TRBV7-2 and TRBJ1-6; D not resolved. V was clipped by 5 bases and J by 8 bases, with 7 bases between them. Germline CDR1 reads SGHTA; CDR2 reads FQGNSA. The CDR3 extends over 12 amino acids. The CDR3 nucleotides read TGTGCCAGCAGCCCATTTGATTCACCCCTCCACTTT. It codes for CASSPFDSPLHF.

This clonotype was seen ten or more times. The genes are TRBV2 and TRBJ1-1; no reliable D call. The V and J ends lost 1 base and 2 bases respectively, with 5 bases between them. Germline CDR1 and CDR2: SNHLY and FYNNEI. The CDR3 has 13 amino acids. The CDR3 loop is CASSEGSNTEAFF. CDR3 bases: TGTGCCAGCAGTGAAGGGTCAAACACTGAAGCTTTCTTT.

This clonotype was detected many times. This chain links TRBV7-2 with TRBJ2-3; 7 bases are shared with TRBD2. The ends lost 5 bases at V and 0 bases at J; junction bases unmatched: 11. There are 17 residues in the CDR3. Germline V gene data show CDR1 as SGHTA and CDR2 as FQGNSA. The CDR3 sequence is CASSLIILATSTDTQYF. The CDR3 DNA sequence: TGTGCCAGCAGCCTAATTATACTAGCGACTAGCACAGATACGCAGTATTTT.

This clonotype appeared many times. The J gene is TRBJ1-4, the V gene TRBV29-1, with 8 bases lining up with TRBD1. The trim removed 6 bases at V and 4 bases at J, leaving 10 bases unmatched. The germline V gene encodes CDR1 SQVTM and CDR2 ANQGSEA. The CDR3 loop spans 15 amino acids. CDR3 amino acids: CSVRQGFRLNEKLFF. The CDR3 DNA is TGCAGCGTCCGACAGGGGTTTAGACTTAATGAAAAACTGTTTTTT.

At least ten counts were recorded for this clonotype. V gene TRBV6-2 or TRBV6-3 combines with J gene TRBJ1-5; D unclear. Between the trimmed V and J ends, which lost 6 bases and 7 bases, there was a span of 13 bases. This CDR3 is 13 amino acids long. Per the germline V gene, CDR1 is MNHEY and CDR2 is SVGEGT. CDR3 in amino acids: CASRDLSRQPQHF. CDR3 DNA: TGTGCCAGCAGAGACCTATCACGACAGCCCCAGCATTTT.